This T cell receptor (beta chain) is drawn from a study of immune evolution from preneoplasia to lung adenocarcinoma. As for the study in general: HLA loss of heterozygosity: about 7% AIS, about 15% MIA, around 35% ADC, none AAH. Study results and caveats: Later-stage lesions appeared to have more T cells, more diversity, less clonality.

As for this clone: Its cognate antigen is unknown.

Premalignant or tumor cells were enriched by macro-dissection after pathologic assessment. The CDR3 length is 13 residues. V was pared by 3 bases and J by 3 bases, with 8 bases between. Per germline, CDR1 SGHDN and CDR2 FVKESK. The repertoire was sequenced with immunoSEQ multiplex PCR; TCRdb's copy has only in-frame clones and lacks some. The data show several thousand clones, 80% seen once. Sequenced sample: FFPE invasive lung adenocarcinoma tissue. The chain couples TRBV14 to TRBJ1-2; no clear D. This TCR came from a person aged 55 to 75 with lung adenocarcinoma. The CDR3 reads CASSQARHYGYTF. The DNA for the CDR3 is TGTGCCAGCAGCCAGGCCAGGCACTATGGCTACACCTTC.